Sequencing of this T cell receptor (beta chain) was carried out in a study of T cell responses to AZD1222 COVID-19 vaccine. Findings and caveats of the study: Along spike, vaccine-associated CD4 TCRs were found throughout, with dominance at 160-218 and 743-854. The donors showed a predominance of white British ancestry and of females, with possible underestimation of clonal diversity. Samples come after the peak T cell response, not at day 14. Just a handful of people given AZD1222 tested seropositive at baseline.

Assay used: immunoSEQ multiplex PCR; TCRdb lists only in-frame clones, some missing. This sample yields about 180,000 clones, of which about 93% are seen a single time; around 0.96% belongs to the top ten. The CDR3 sequence is 13 residues long. The V gene lost 0 bases and the J gene lost 6 bases, with 6 bases spanning the gap. The germline V gene encodes CDR1 MNHNS and CDR2 SASEGT. Details on this clone: The antigen is undetermined. The same CDR3 can be traced to other DNA sequences in this sample.

The rearrangement uses TRBV6-1 and TRBJ1-5; D is unclear. The sequence was collected from an adult who received the MenACWY meningococcal vaccine as a control. This sample comprised peripheral blood, obtained 28 days after the second dose of the MenACWY control vaccine. CDR3 region: CASSEARGQPQHF. The CDR3 DNA reads as TGTGCCAGCAGTGAAGCGCGGGGTCAGCCCCAGCATTTT.